The 4 T cell receptor beta chains listed next were all sequenced from one sample in a study of PD-L1 blockade in urothelial cancer. Noted time point: peripheral blood 6 weeks after treatment start. Profiling relied on immunoSEQ multiplex PCR, and the TCRdb table lists in-frame clones only, not all of them. The table has 60,000 to 80,000 clones, roughly 90% seen once; the top ten hold about 11%. The sequenced sample was PBMCs, obtained around atezolizumab (anti-PD-L1) treatment. The receptors here all came from a man aged 55 to 70 with urothelial cancer.

This clone was seen only once. The genes are TRBV5-1 and TRBJ2-2; 9 bases are shared with TRBD1. CDR1 is SGHRS, CDR2 YFSETQ, per germline. The CDR3 length is 16 residues. J was trimmed by 4 bases and V by 0 bases; bases with no gene match: 4. The CDR3 sequence: CASSLVQGAGTGELFF. The CDR3 bases are TGCGCCAGCAGCTTGGTACAGGGGGCCGGCACCGGGGAGCTGTTTTTT.

This sequence joins TRBV5-1 and TRBJ2-7; possibly TRBD2 for D (5 bases). V shed 3 bases and J shed 3 bases, with 10 bases lying between them. Germline lookup yields CDR1 SGHRS and CDR2 YFSETQ. This CDR3 spans 13 amino acids. The CDR3 sequence: CASSWYGDYEQYF. DNA for the CDR3: TGCGCCAGCAGCTGGTACGGGGACTACGAGCAGTACTTC.

V is TRBV7-8 and J is TRBJ2-3; the match to TRBD2 covers 7 bases. The CDR3 extends over 14 amino acids. The junction had 5 bases not matched to a gene; V was cut back by 4 bases and J by 4 bases. Germline values: CDR1 SGHVS, CDR2 FQNEAQ. CDR3 DNA: TGTGCCAGCAGCTGGACTAGTGGGTCAGATACGCAGTATTTT. Its protein is CASSWTSGSDTQYF.

The gene calls are TRBV2 and TRBJ1-1; 7 positions match TRBD1. V lost 7 bases, J lost 1 base, and 9 bases stayed unmatched. Germline CDR1 is SNHLY and CDR2 is FYNNEI. This CDR3 has 15 amino acids. The CDR3 protein is CASTRSGTANTEAFF. The CDR3 DNA reads TGTGCCAGCACCCGATCGGGGACAGCGAACACTGAAGCTTTCTTT.